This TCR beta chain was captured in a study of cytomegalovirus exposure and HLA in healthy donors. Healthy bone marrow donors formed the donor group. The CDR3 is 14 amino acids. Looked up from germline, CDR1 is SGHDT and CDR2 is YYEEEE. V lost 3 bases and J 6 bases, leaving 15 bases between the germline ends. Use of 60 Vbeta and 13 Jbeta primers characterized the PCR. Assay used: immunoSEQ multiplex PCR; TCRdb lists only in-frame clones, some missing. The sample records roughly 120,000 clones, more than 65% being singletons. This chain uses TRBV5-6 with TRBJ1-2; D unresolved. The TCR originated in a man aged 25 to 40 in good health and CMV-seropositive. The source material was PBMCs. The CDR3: CASSSRNGPHGYTF. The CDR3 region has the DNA TGTGCCAGCAGCTCCAGGAACGGCCCACATGGCTACACCTTC.